This T cell receptor (beta chain) emerged from a study of blood T cell repertoires in COVID-19. Study context: The samples span acute and convalescent COVID-19 from the United States, Italy and Spain.

Original methodology: Amplification from reference gene primers served as the basis for estimated nucleated cell counts. Data came from immunoSEQ multiplex PCR; TCRdb stores just in-frame clones and leaves some out. The DNA gave D and trimming, while V, J and clone size come from that table. Of some 490,000 clones in the sample, approximately 85% are singletons; the top ten hold 3.2%. The V end lost 4 bases, the J end lost 1 base, and 17 bases lay between the germline ends. The CDR3 is made up of 16 amino acids. CDR1 and CDR2 (germline): SGHRS, YFSETQ. The TCR originated in a human donor in a cohort sampled during active COVID-19. The chain combines TRBV5-1 with TRBJ2-5; D possibly corresponds to TRBD1 (6 bases). Sequenced: peripheral blood. The CDR3 region is CASSPYFDRSQETQYF. The CDR3 region has the DNA TGCGCCAGCAGCCCCTACTTTGACAGGAGCCAAGAGACCCAGTACTTC.